This TCR beta chain is from a study of T cell changes during pregnancy in multiple sclerosis. Only in-frame clones appear in the TCRdb table, and some are missing; sequencing was by immunoSEQ multiplex PCR. The repertoire consists of 70,000 to 80,000 clones, with 80% to 90% occurring once and the leading ten covering 3% to 3.5%. From germline, CDR1 is KGHSH and CDR2 LQKENI. Trimming removed 1 base from V and 7 bases from J; junction bases left unmatched: 13. The CDR3 contains 16 residues. This sample comprised peripheral blood, obtained before pregnancy. The chain carries TRBV18 and TRBJ2-7; 7 bases line up with TRBD1. The sequence came from a female donor with multiple sclerosis, enrolled in a pregnancy study. The CDR3 is CASSPRQTGVIGEQYF. In nucleotides, the CDR3 is TGTGCCAGCTCACCACGCCAAACAGGGGTAATCGGAGAGCAGTACTTC.